The clone carrying this T cell receptor beta chain was detected once. Its specificity is not known. V lost 2 bases, J lost 5 bases, and 6 bases stayed unmatched. The CDR3 extends over 15 amino acids. Germline-derived CDR1 and CDR2 are KGHSH and LQKENI. The RNA input was roughly 0.45 to 1 ug, and it was reverse transcribed with random hexamers. TCRdb reanalysed the immunoSEQ multiplex PCR reads using MiXCR and keeps one entry per CDR3 protein. The repertoire holds 85,000 to 130,000 distinct CDR3 sequences, with approximately 94% as singletons. TEMRA cells were FACS-enriched, with CD8+ and CD4+ T cells isolated negatively. This entry belongs to a study of CD8 T cells in Susac syndrome. Study results and caveats: Within total CD8+ repertoires, more than 15 Susac-specific public clones were found, and within CD8+ TEMRA repertoires, five.

This clonotype originated in a human donor with Susac syndrome. The J gene is TRBJ2-1, the V gene TRBV18; 7 nucleotides line up with TRBD1. Sequencing was carried out using CD8+ T cells from PBMCs. The CDR3 is CASSPVGTANNEQFF. Here the CDR3 DNA reads TGTGCCAGCTCACCAGTTGGGACAGCTAACAATGAGCAGTTCTTC.